One sample yielded the 18 T cell receptor beta chains listed below, sequenced in a study of CD8 T cells in Susac syndrome. Random hexamers were used to reverse transcribe the RNA input (0.5 to 1 ug). One entry per CDR3 protein results from TCRdb running MiXCR on the immunoSEQ multiplex PCR reads. The repertoire holds about 120,000 distinct CDR3 sequences, with about 90% as singletons. The sample taken for sequencing was CD4+ T cells from PBMCs. The receptors originated from a human donor in good health.

The rearrangement links TRBV7-2 to TRBJ1-1; no reliable D call. This CDR3 contains 12 residues. Germline lookup yields CDR1 SGHTA and CDR2 FQGNSA. The V gene lost 3 bases and the J gene lost 8 bases, with 10 bases spanning the gap. CDR3 in amino acids: CASSFTRREAFF. In DNA, the CDR3 is TGTGCCAGCAGCTTCACCAGAAGGGAAGCTTTCTTT.

The V call is TRBV4-1, the J call TRBJ2-7, with D possibly being TRBD1 (6 bases). Germline V gives CDR1 MGHRA, CDR2 YSYEKL. This CDR3 is built from 13 residues. Between the trimmed V and J ends, which lost 3 bases and 2 bases, there was a span of 8 bases. The CDR3 coding sequence is TGCGCCAGCAGCCAGACAGGTCCCTACGAGCAGTACTTC. It translates to CASSQTGPYEQYF.

The rearrangement uses TRBV7-2 and TRBJ1-2; no clear D gene. Trimming pared 5 bases from V and 4 bases from J, leaving 17 bases between. The CDR3 runs to 15 residues. Germline CDR1 is SGHTA and CDR2 is FQGNSA. CDR3: CASSPVDRSAYGYTF. CDR3 DNA sequence: TGTGCCAGCAGCCCGGTGGACCGCTCAGCCTATGGCTACACCTTC.

CDR3 sequence: CASSADRRDYEQYF. Written as DNA, the CDR3 is TGTGCCAGTAGCGCGGACAGGAGAGACTACGAGCAGTACTTC. This chain joins TRBV19 and TRBJ2-7, with 7 bases that match TRBD1. CDR1 and CDR2 (germline): LNHDA, SQIVND (reference sequence). This CDR3 has 14 amino acids. J gave up 3 bases and V 6 bases, and 8 bases lay outside the gene matches.

The chain links TRBV24-1 to TRBJ2-1; TRBD1 matches at 10 bases. The J segment lost 2 bases and the V segment lost 4 bases, leaving 7 bases of the junction unmatched. Germline assignment: CDR1 KGHDR and CDR2 SFDVKD. The CDR3 runs 17 residues. In DNA form, the CDR3 reads TGTGCCACCAGTGAAGGGACAGGGGCCGGTACCTACAATGAGCAGTTCTTC. Translated: CATSEGTGAGTYNEQFF.

This rearrangement joins TRBV11-2 to TRBJ2-1, with D unclear. Between the trimmed V and J ends, which lost 4 bases and 8 bases, there was a span of 24 bases. The CDR3 consists of 17 residues. Germline-derived CDR1 and CDR2 are SGHAT and FQNNGV. The CDR3 coding sequence is TGTGCCAGCAGCTCCACGCCACCACTAAGGAGTACCGATGAGCAGTTCTTC. Translation gives CASSSTPPLRSTDEQFF.

This chain links TRBV27 with TRBJ2-5, with TRBD1 matching over 7 bases. The CDR3 loop spans 14 amino acids. V trimming: 2 bases; J trimming: 7 bases; junction bases outside the gene matches: 7. CDR1 MNHEY and CDR2 SMNVEV come from the germline V gene (reference sequence). CDR3: CASSLDRASGTQYF. The CDR3, as DNA: TGTGCCAGCAGTTTAGACAGGGCATCGGGGACCCAGTACTTC.

The chain uses TRBV18 and TRBJ1-2; TRBD1 matches at 12 bases. Germline CDR1 KGHSH, CDR2 LQKENI. V lost 4 bases to trimming and J lost 7 bases; unmatched junction nucleotides: 16. The CDR3 is made up of 18 amino acids. CDR3 sequence: CASSLSLPGQGAFGGYTF. For the CDR3, the DNA is TGTGCCAGCTCACTTTCGTTACCGGGACAGGGGGCCTTTGGTGGCTACACCTTC. Combining the CDR3 with reference TRBV18 and TRBJ1-2 gives the whole variable domain NAGVMQNPRHLVRRRGQEARLRCSPMKGHSHVYWYRQLPEEGLKFMVYLQKENIIDESGMPKERFSAEFPKEGPSILRIQQVVRGDSAAYFCASSLSLPGQGAFGGYTFGSGTRLTVV.

The chain combines TRBV7-9 with TRBJ2-7; 10 bases align to TRBD1. Germline V lookup: CDR1 SEHNR, CDR2 FQNEAQ (reference sequence). This CDR3 comprises 16 residues. The V segment lost 7 bases and the J segment 4 bases; nucleotides outside the gene matches: 13. The CDR3 sequence: CASNVDTTGGRYEQYF. The CDR3 region has the DNA TGTGCCAGCAACGTAGATACGACAGGGGGCAGGTACGAGCAGTACTTC.

This clonotype was counted a few times. The rearrangement links TRBV6-5 to TRBJ1-4; no reliable D call. V lost 0 bases to trimming and J lost 8 bases, with 16 bases between them. Germline CDR1 reads MNHEY; CDR2 reads SVGAGI. The CDR3 length is 16 residues. For the CDR3, the DNA is TGTGCCAGCAGTTACTCTGTCGCGGTGACGCAAGAAAAACTGTTTTTT. Translated, it gives CASSYSVAVTQEKLFF.

The genes are TRBV3-1 and TRBJ2-4; unclear D gene. Trimming removed 3 bases from V and 7 bases from J, with 13 bases in between. There are 14 residues in the CDR3. The V gene's germline CDR1 is LGHDT and CDR2 YNNKEL (reference sequence). The CDR3 reads CASSHRAQGNIQYF. CDR3 nucleotides: TGTGCCAGCAGCCACCGGGCCCAAGGGAACATTCAGTACTTC.

This clonotype has a single count. V and J are TRBV5-6 and TRBJ1-1, with D possibly TRBD1 on 5 matching bases. V dropped 3 bases and J dropped 2 bases, with 11 bases sitting between them. The CDR3 has 14 amino acids. Germline V lookup: CDR1 SGHDT, CDR2 YYEEEE. The CDR3 loop is CASSWGSENTEAFF. The CDR3 DNA reads TGTGCCAGCAGCTGGGGGTCGGAAAACACTGAAGCTTTCTTT. Variable domain in full (rest from reference TRBV5-6 and TRBJ1-1): DAGVTQSPTHLIKTRGQQVTLRCSPKSGHDTVSWYQQALGQGPQFIFQYYEEEERQRGNFPDRFSGHQFPNYSSELNVNALLLGDSALYLCASSWGSENTEAFFGQGTRLTVV.

The chain recombines TRBV23-1 with TRBJ1-2, with a possible D match to TRBD1 (5 bases). TRBV23-1 has ORF status, its function being uncertain. Trimming left V 0 bases short and J 8 bases short, with 16 bases between. This CDR3 contains 15 residues. CDR3 residues: CASSQSRGEIGGYTF. As DNA, the CDR3 is TGCGCCAGCAGTCAATCGAGAGGGGAGATAGGCGGCTACACCTTC.

Notes on this clonotype: One end of the junction fails to match germline, which may point to a read error. The chain has TRBV7-7 and TRBJ2-1; TRBD1 or TRBD2 may be the D gene (7 bases each). CDR1 SSHAT and CDR2 FNYEAQ come from the germline V gene (reference sequence). The CDR3 consists of 16 residues. CDR3 in DNA: TGTGCTAGCAGTGATAGCCAGGGGGGGCCCTACAATGAGCAGTTCTTC. It translates to CASSDSQGGPYNEQFF.

This clonotype has a single count. The chain is built from TRBV7-9 and TRBJ1-2; D is ambiguous. The CDR3 covers 12 residues. The germline gives CDR1 SEHNR, CDR2 FQNEAQ (reference sequence). V was trimmed by 3 bases and J by 6 bases, leaving 8 bases between them. CDR3 region: CASSFGTDGYTF. CDR3 sequence (DNA): TGTGCCAGCAGCTTCGGAACCGATGGCTACACCTTC.

This chain links TRBV14 with TRBJ2-7, with D unclear. Per the germline V gene, CDR1 is SGHDN and CDR2 is FVKESK. The V and J ends lost 8 bases and 1 base respectively, with 6 bases between them. The CDR3 length is 11 residues. In DNA, the CDR3 is TGTGCCAGCGGTTTTTCCTACGAGCAGTACTTC. This codes for CASGFSYEQYF.

J is TRBJ1-3 and V is TRBV5-1, with D possibly matching TRBD1 (6 bases). Per the germline V gene, CDR1 is SGHRS and CDR2 is YFSETQ. The ends were cut back, 0 bases at V and 1 base at J, with 14 bases in the middle. The CDR3 covers 17 residues. CDR3 region: CASSLDGQPSSGNTIYF. The CDR3 coding sequence is TGCGCCAGCAGCTTGGATGGACAGCCGAGTTCTGGAAACACCATATATTTT.

The chain has TRBV5-1 and TRBJ2-7; a possible D gene is TRBD1 (6 bases). V was cut by 6 bases and J by 3 bases, with 10 bases left in between. This CDR3 comprises 12 residues. Germline values: CDR1 SGHRS, CDR2 YFSETQ. CDR3 loop: CASKQGGYEQYF. Written as DNA, the CDR3 is TGCGCCAGCAAACAGGGTGGCTACGAGCAGTACTTC. Together with reference TRBV5-1 and TRBJ2-7, the CDR3 gives the full variable domain: KAGVTQTPRYLIKTRGQQVTLSCSPISGHRSVSWYQQTPGQGLQFLFEYFSETQRNKGNFPGRFSGRQFSNSRSEMNVSTLELGDSALYLCASKQGGYEQYFGPGTRLTVT.